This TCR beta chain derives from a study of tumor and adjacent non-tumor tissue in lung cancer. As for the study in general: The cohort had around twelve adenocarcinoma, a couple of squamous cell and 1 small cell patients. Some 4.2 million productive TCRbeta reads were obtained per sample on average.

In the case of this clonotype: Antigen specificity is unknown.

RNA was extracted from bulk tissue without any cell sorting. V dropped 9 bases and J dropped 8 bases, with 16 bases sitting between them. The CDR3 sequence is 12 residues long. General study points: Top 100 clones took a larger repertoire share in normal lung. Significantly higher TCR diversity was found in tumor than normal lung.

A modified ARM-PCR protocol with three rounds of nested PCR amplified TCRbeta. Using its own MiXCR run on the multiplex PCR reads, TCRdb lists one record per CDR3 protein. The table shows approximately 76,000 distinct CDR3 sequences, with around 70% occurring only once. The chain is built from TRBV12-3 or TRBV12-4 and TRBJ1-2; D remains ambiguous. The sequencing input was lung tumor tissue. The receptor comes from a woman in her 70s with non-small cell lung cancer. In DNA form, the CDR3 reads TGTGCCAGTAACCCGGGCCAGAGGGGCTACACCTTC. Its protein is CASNPGQRGYTF.